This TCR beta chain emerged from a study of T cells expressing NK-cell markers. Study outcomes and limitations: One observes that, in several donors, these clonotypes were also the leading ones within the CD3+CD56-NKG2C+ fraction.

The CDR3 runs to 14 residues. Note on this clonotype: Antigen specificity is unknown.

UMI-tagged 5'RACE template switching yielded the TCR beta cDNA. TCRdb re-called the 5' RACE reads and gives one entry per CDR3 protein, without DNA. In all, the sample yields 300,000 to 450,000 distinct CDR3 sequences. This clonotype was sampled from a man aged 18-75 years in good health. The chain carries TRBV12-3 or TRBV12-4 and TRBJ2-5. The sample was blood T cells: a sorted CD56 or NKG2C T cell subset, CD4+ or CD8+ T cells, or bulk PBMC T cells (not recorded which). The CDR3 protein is CASSRRFIQETQYF.